Listed below are T cell receptor beta chains from one sample, sequenced in a study of regulatory T cells in long-lasting Graves disease. TCRdb itself ran the multiplex PCR reads through MiXCR, one entry per CDR3 protein. The repertoire includes a few hundred thousand distinct CDR3 sequences, approximately 12% of them detected once, and 18% sits in the top ten. These data were likewise used in another study, on T cells in Graves' hyperthyroidism and ophthalmopathy.

The sample here was peripheral blood mononuclear cells (PBMCs), taken at new diagnosis, from a patient treated with antithyroid drugs. These receptors were obtained from a woman aged 18-29 years with Graves disease. The CDR3 runs from the conserved cysteine through the conserved F or W. A D gene is named only where the DNA matches it firmly. The listing skips clone size in some rows; elsewhere it reads once, few, many or a size class.

J,size,V,D,CDR3,DNA
TRBJ2-7,many,TRBV7-2,.,CASSLSVELYEQYF,TGTGCCAGCAGCCTAAGCGTCGAGTTATACGAGCAGTACTTC
TRBJ2-6,.,TRBV12-3/TRBV12-4,.,CASSLRSWLSGANVLTF,TGTGCCAGCAGTTTAAGGTCTTGGCTCTCTGGGGCCAACGTCCTGACTTTC
TRBJ2-2,many,TRBV6-1,.,CASRTEMNTGELFF,TGTGCCAGCAGAACAGAGATGAACACCGGGGAGCTGTTTTTT
TRBJ1-2,few,TRBV29-1,TRBD1,CSAWDRGSYGYTF,TGCAGCGCCTGGGACAGGGGAAGCTATGGCTACACCTTC
TRBJ1-1,many,TRBV27,.,CASSFGGTPFMYAEAFF,TGTGCCAGCAGTTTCGGGGGGACACCATTTATGTACGCTGAAGCTTTCTTT
TRBJ1-1,many,TRBV2,.,CASSEGGPMWNTEAFF,TGTGCCAGCAGTGAAGGGGGGCCCATGTGGAACACTGAAGCTTTCTTT
TRBJ2-1,many,TRBV20-1,.,CSARDPWDYNEQFF,TGCAGTGCTAGAGATCCCTGGGACTACAATGAGCAGTTCTTC
TRBJ2-7,many,TRBV20-1,.,CSVRENRDEQYF,TGCAGTGTTCGGGAGAATCGGGACGAGCAGTACTTC
TRBJ2-3,many,TRBV14,.,CASSRINRVGTDTQYF,TGTGCCAGCAGTCGGATAAATCGAGTCGGCACAGATACGCAGTATTTT
TRBJ1-6,few,TRBV6-5,TRBD1,CASSFRRQGSPLHF,TGTGCCAGCAGTTTTCGAAGACAGGGCTCACCCCTCCACTTT
TRBJ2-7,many,TRBV6-1,.,CASGSGGYYEQYF,TGTGCCAGCGGCAGCGGAGGGTACTACGAGCAGTACTTC
TRBJ1-5,many,TRBV28,TRBD1,CASSWTGVSTQPQHF,TGTGCCAGCAGTTGGACAGGGGTTAGTACTCAGCCCCAGCATTTT
TRBJ1-1,many,TRBV24-1,TRBD1,CATSDSTGGFGTTEAFF,TGTGCCACCAGTGATTCGACAGGGGGCTTTGGGACGACTGAAGCTTTCTTT
TRBJ1-4,many,TRBV28,.,CASSTRGDEKLFF,TGTGCCAGCAGTACTCGAGGGGATGAAAAACTGTTTTTT
TRBJ2-1,few,TRBV5-1,TRBD2,CASSLLAGNYNEQFF,TGCGCCAGCAGCCTTCTAGCGGGGAACTACAATGAGCAGTTCTTC
TRBJ2-1,many,TRBV12-3/TRBV12-4,.,CASSAPGVTNNEQFF,TGTGCCAGCAGCGCTCCGGGTGTCACGAACAATGAGCAGTTCTTC
TRBJ1-6,many,TRBV3-1,.,CASSQEQNSPLHF,TGTGCCAGCAGCCAAGAGCAGAATTCACCCCTCCACTTT
TRBJ2-5,many,TRBV28,TRBD2,CASSIAGAGWAETQYF,TGTGCCAGCAGTATAGCGGGGGCCGGTTGGGCCGAGACCCAGTACTTC